This entry lists 9 T cell receptor beta chains sequenced from one sample in a study of blood T cell repertoires in COVID-19. Using immunoSEQ multiplex PCR, the repertoire was profiled, and TCRdb retains in-frame clones only, with some absent. The profile shows 150,000 or so clones, approximately 80% of them singletons. Sequences were obtained from peripheral blood. Receptors were obtained from a man aged 60 to 69 with acute or convalescent COVID-19.

The genes are TRBV3-1 (or the pseudogene TRBV3-2) and TRBJ2-1; D is unresolved. The CDR3 is 13 amino acids. Germline CDR1 reads LGHDT; CDR2 reads YNNKEL (reference sequence). Deletions cut 4 bases from V and 7 bases from J, with 11 bases between. In DNA form, the CDR3 reads TGTGCCAGCAGCCCCCCGACTGTTAATGAGCAGTTCTTC. It specifies CASSPPTVNEQFF.

This clone was observed a handful of times. The chain employs TRBV5-4 and TRBJ1-4; 9 bases agree with TRBD1. CDR3 length equals 15 residues. Trimming removed 4 bases from V and 5 bases from J; junction bases left unmatched: 6. Germline CDR1 SGHNT, CDR2 YYREEE (reference sequence). CDR3 region: CASSQTGTGNEKLFF. The CDR3 bases are TGTGCCAGCAGCCAGACCGGGACAGGGAATGAAAAACTGTTTTTT. Full variable domain (outside the CDR3, taken from reference TRBV5-4 and TRBJ1-4): ETGVTQSPTHLIKTRGQQVTLRCSSQSGHNTVSWYQQALGQGPQFIFQYYREEENGRGNFPPRFSGLQFPNYSSELNVNALELDDSALYLCASSQTGTGNEKLFFGSGTQLSVL.

The chain uses TRBV21-1 and TRBJ2-7; TRBD2 reflects the table's D call only, with no check against the DNA. TRBV21-1 is a pseudogene locus. This CDR3 has 13 amino acids. The CDR3 DNA follows: TGTGCCAGCAGCGAGCTGAGTTCCTACGAGCAGTACTTC. Translating it yields CASSELSSYEQYF.

The chain uses TRBV13 and TRBJ1-5; D ambiguous. The CDR3 is 15 amino acids. CDR1 PRHDT and CDR2 FYEKMQ come from the germline V gene (reference sequence). V lost 0 bases and J 6 bases, leaving 12 bases between the germline ends. The CDR3 coding sequence is TGTGCCAGCAGCTTAGGGAGGGAGCGGGGTCAGCCCCAGCATTTT. Its protein product is CASSLGRERGQPQHF.

The chain joins TRBV5-1 to TRBJ2-5, with TRBD1 matching 7 bases. The CDR3 sequence is 14 residues long. Germline lookup yields CDR1 SGHRS and CDR2 YFSETQ. The J segment lost 5 bases and the V segment lost 7 bases, leaving 11 bases of the junction unmatched. The CDR3 region is CASATGQPRETQYF. CDR3 DNA: TGCGCCAGCGCGACGGGACAGCCCCGGGAGACCCAGTACTTC.

The rearrangement links TRBV30 to TRBJ2-2; the D gene is possibly TRBD1 (6 bases). The CDR3 loop spans 15 amino acids. The germline gives CDR1 GTSNPN, CDR2 SVGIG (reference sequence). Trimming removed 3 bases at V and 8 bases at J, with 19 bases between. Written as DNA, the CDR3 is TGTGCCTGGAGAGGCCAGGGGCGAGGTGCGGGGGAGCTGTTTTTT. This codes for CAWRGQGRGAGELFF.

V usage is TRBV9 and J usage is TRBJ2-3; possible D gene TRBD2, 6 bases. The CDR3 spans 16 residues. Germline V gene data show CDR1 as SGDLS and CDR2 as YYNGEE. V gave up 3 bases and J gave up 3 bases, with 17 bases separating them. The CDR3 DNA follows: TGTGCCAGCAGCGCCCTGGCGGGGCGGGGAACAGATACGCAGTATTTT. This encodes CASSALAGRGTDTQYF.

This clone appeared a few times. The J gene is TRBJ2-2, the V gene TRBV6-5; TRBD1 is a possible D gene (6 bases). This CDR3 spans 13 amino acids. Trimming removed 6 bases at V and 1 base at J, with 6 bases between. Germline lookup yields CDR1 MNHEY and CDR2 SVGAGI. This CDR3 reads CASRTGNTGELFF. As DNA, the CDR3 is TGTGCCAGCAGGACAGGGAACACCGGGGAGCTGTTTTTT.

This clone was observed many times. V is TRBV2 and J is TRBJ2-3; 7 bases align to TRBD1. The germline gives CDR1 SNHLY, CDR2 FYNNEI. The V segment lost 8 bases and the J segment 0 bases; nucleotides outside the gene matches: 8. The CDR3 extends over 15 amino acids. CDR3 sequence: CASGEGDSSTDTQYF. The CDR3 region has the DNA TGTGCCAGCGGGGAAGGGGACAGTAGCACAGATACGCAGTATTTT.